This T cell receptor (beta chain) was found in a study of shared clonotypes between healthy human individuals. General observations from the study: Memory subsets generally showed lower estimated richness than naive subsets.

Naive CD8 isolation took CD45RO-negative cells positively selected for CCR7 and excluded terminally differentiated effector memory CD45RA+ cells. This clone was seen a handful of times. No antigen is known for it. This CDR3 is built from 13 residues. Germline lookup yields CDR1 MNHEY and CDR2 SMNVEV (reference sequence). V was pared by 6 bases and J by 4 bases, with 12 bases between. Measured with immunoSEQ multiplex PCR; TCRdb has only the in-frame clones, and not every one. The sample lists about 680,000 clones, 90% to 95% seen once, with about 24% in the top ten. Sequencing was carried out using naive CD8+ T cells sorted from blood. V and J are TRBV27 and TRBJ1-2; possible D gene TRBD1, 6 bases. The TCR comes from a young man in good health. CDR3 coding DNA: TGTGCCAGCAGCCCGACAGGAACCTATGGCTACACCTTC. It specifies CASSPTGTYGYTF.